A selection of T cell receptor beta chains follows, all from one sample in a study of blood T cells in healthy people across ages. MiXCR, applied by TCRdb to the 5' RACE reads, yields one record per CDR3 protein. The sample holds about 640,000 distinct CDR3 sequences; about 30% are singletons and the top ten take approximately 15%. Sequencing input: blood. These receptors were obtained from a woman older than 75 in good health. Each CDR3 is given with its conserved first and last residue. A D gene is named only where the DNA matches it firmly. Only part of the rows carry a size: once, few, many, or a class if the clone is expanded.

few TRBJ2-2 TRBV7-2 14 . TGTGCCAGCCGGGTTCTTCCTAACACCGGGGAGCGGTTTTTT CASRVLPNTGERFF
few TRBJ1-1 TRBV28 14 . TGTGCCAGCAGTTTAAAACCTGTTAACACTGAAGCTTTCTTT CASSLKPVNTEAFF
many TRBJ1-1 TRBV5-5 15 . TGTGCCAGCAGCTTGGGTTCGACTTTGAACACTGAAGCTTTCTTT CASSLGSTLNTEAFF
. TRBJ1-2 TRBV28 14 . TGTGCCAGCAGCCGATGGGAGGGAAACTATGGCTACACCTTC CASSRWEGNYGYTF
. TRBJ1-3 TRBV7-3 15 . TGTGCCAGAAGCCGAGGACGGGGGTTTGGAAACACCATATATTTT CARSRGRGFGNTIYF
once TRBJ2-7 TRBV29-1 14 TRBD1 TGCAGCGTTGTAGGTGGACAGGGTACCTACGAGCAGTACTTC CSVVGGQGTYEQYF
many TRBJ2-7 TRBV29-1 14 TRBD2 TGCAGCGCTGTGACCAGCGGGGGACGGGACGAGCAGTACTTC CSAVTSGGRDEQYF
. TRBJ2-3 TRBV4-3 18 . TGCGCCAGCAGCCAAGATCATGGGAGGGGGACCCAAGTATATACGCAGTATTTT CASSQDHGRGTQVYTQYF
. TRBJ2-7 TRBV29-1 12 . TGCAGCGTGGAAGGACGGAAATACGAGCAGTACTTC CSVEGRKYEQYF
. TRBJ2-5 TRBV4-2 17 . TGTGCCAGCAGCCAAGAGAGAAGCGGACTCTCCCAAGAGACCCAGTACTTC CASSQERSGLSQETQYF
many TRBJ2-7 TRBV6-5 13 . TGTGCCAGCAGTTACCGGGCTTCCTACGAGCAGTACTTC CASSYRASYEQYF
. TRBJ2-1 TRBV29-1 13 . TGCAGCGTTGAAACCCCGAGCTCGGATGAGCAGTTCTTC CSVETPSSDEQFF
. TRBJ2-7 TRBV6-2/TRBV6-3 14 TRBD1 TGTGCCAGCAGTTCCCGACAGGGGACCTACGAGCAGTACTTC CASSSRQGTYEQYF
many TRBJ1-2 TRBV28 14 . TGTGCCAGCACCCTCAGGGTGCGGGGCTATGGCTACACCTTC CASTLRVRGYGYTF
many TRBJ2-3 TRBV7-9 15 TRBD2 TGTGCCAGCAGCTCCTCTAGCGGACTCACAGATACGCAGTATTTT CASSSSSGLTDTQYF
many TRBJ2-5 TRBV27 14 . TGTGCCAGCAGCCGAACGGTGACAGAAGAGACCCAGTACTTC CASSRTVTEETQYF
few TRBJ1-1 TRBV5-1 13 . TGCGCCAGCACCGACGGATTGAACACTGAAGCTTTCTTT CASTDGLNTEAFF
. TRBJ1-2 TRBV4-1 15 TRBD1 TGCGCCAGCAGCCGGGGTGTGAGACAGGGGGATGGCTACACCTTC CASSRGVRQGDGYTF
many TRBJ2-1 TRBV7-3 15 . TGTGCCAGCAGCTTAAGTGGGGGACGAAAGGCTGAGCAGTTCTTC CASSLSGGRKAEQFF
. TRBJ1-1 TRBV9 15 . TGTGCCAGCAGCGCGGGGGGACAAATGAACACTGAAGCTTTCTTT CASSAGGQMNTEAFF
. TRBJ2-7 TRBV20-1 12 . TGCAGTGCTAGTCCCGTAGAGTACGAGCAGTACTTC CSASPVEYEQYF
. TRBJ2-3 TRBV27 12 TRBD1 TGTGCCAGCCGGACAGGGGCAGATACGCAGTATTTT CASRTGADTQYF
. TRBJ1-4 TRBV7-9 19 TRBD1 TGTGCCAGCAGCCTAATTGGCGACAGGGGGAAGAGTAATAACGAAAAACTGTTTTTT CASSLIGDRGKSNNEKLFF
. TRBJ2-1 TRBV5-1 14 TRBD2 TGCGCCAGCAGCTATAGCGGGGGGGATGTTGAGCAGTTCTTC CASSYSGGDVEQFF
. TRBJ2-4 TRBV16 13 . TGTGCCTGCAGCCAATACCTCGGAGACATTCAGTACTTC CACSQYLGDIQYF
once TRBJ2-7 TRBV5-1 14 . TGCGCCAGCAGCCCGACAGAGGGGGCCTACGAGCAGTACTTC CASSPTEGAYEQYF
many TRBJ1-1 TRBV5-1 14 . TGCGCCAGCAGCTTGAGGACAGCGAACACTGAAGCTTTCTTT CASSLRTANTEAFF
many TRBJ2-7 TRBV20-1 14 TRBD1 TGCAGTGCTAGCGGACAGGGACTCTCCTACGAGCAGTACTTC CSASGQGLSYEQYF
many TRBJ2-4 TRBV5-1 19 TRBD2 TGCGCCAGCAGCTTGGAGTTAGCGGGGGGCCTCGGGGCCAAAAACATTCAGTACTTC CASSLELAGGLGAKNIQYF
. TRBJ2-3 TRBV12-3/TRBV12-4 15 . TGTGCCAGCAGTTCCCGAAGTGTAGCCACAGATGCGCAGTATTTT CASSSRSVATDAQYF
many TRBJ1-1 TRBV4-3 15 . TGCGCCAGCAGCCAAGATCCTGGACAGAACACTGAAGCTTTCTTT CASSQDPGQNTEAFF
many TRBJ2-1 TRBV5-1 16 . TGCGCCAGCAGCTTGGACTTGCCCACCGCCTACAATGAGCAGTTCTTC CASSLDLPTAYNEQFF
. TRBJ1-2 TRBV20-1 18 . TGCAGTGCTAGAATGGTCGTGGCAGGCTGGGGGTTTGTAATTGGCTACACCTTC CSARMVVAGWGFVIGYTF
. TRBJ2-3 TRBV7-2 14 . TGTGCCAGCAGCTTGACGACCGGGACTCCTGCGCAGTATTTT CASSLTTGTPAQYF
many TRBJ1-6 TRBV11-2 15 . TGTGCCAGCAGCTCTTCTACCCCGGGTGGGTCACCCCTCCACTTT CASSSSTPGGSPLHF
. TRBJ1-2 TRBV24-1 13 TRBD1 TGTGCCACCAGTCGGACAGGAGCCTATGGCTACACCTTC CATSRTGAYGYTF
few TRBJ1-1 TRBV15 15 . TGTGCCACCAGCAGAGCGGCGGGGCTAAACACTGAAGCTTTCTTT CATSRAAGLNTEAFF